These 30 T cell receptor beta chains were all obtained from the same sample, sequenced in a study of Ad26.COV2.S vaccination and SARS-CoV-2 variants. TCRdb's copy holds only in-frame clones and misses some; the assay was immunoSEQ multiplex PCR. The sample carries around 300,000 clones, roughly 91% recorded once. Treatment reported: 15 to 20 received Ad26.COV2.S at low or high dose, single or two shots; about five received placebo; per-sample allocation not given. Specimen acquisition occurred on day 63 following the initial vaccine or placebo injection. The specimen comprised peripheral blood, sampled in a trial of Ad26.COV2.S vaccine versus placebo. The source of these receptors is a person aged 18-65 years who received the Ad26.COV2.S COVID-19 vaccine or a placebo.

The CDR3 coding sequence is TGTGCCAGTAGTATTTACGGGAACACTGAAGCTTTCTTT. Protein: CASSIYGNTEAFF. The chain uses TRBV19 and TRBJ1-1, with D uncertain. V lost 3 bases, J lost 1 base, and 6 bases lay in between. Germline lookup yields CDR1 LNHDA and CDR2 SQIVND (reference sequence). CDR3 length equals 13 residues.

The J gene is TRBJ2-1, the V gene TRBV18; D might be TRBD2 (6 bases). The CDR3 is 15 residues long. The germline V and J ends were trimmed by 6 bases and 6 bases, with 18 bases remaining between them. Germline assignment: CDR1 KGHSH and CDR2 LQKENI. The CDR3 protein is CASSGSRERGNEQFF. Here the CDR3 DNA reads TGTGCCAGCTCGGGTTCACGGGAGAGGGGCAATGAGCAGTTCTTC.

The J gene is TRBJ1-4, the V gene TRBV9, with D maybe TRBD1 (5 bases). Trimming took off 2 bases at V and 4 bases at J, with 15 bases between the two ends. CDR1 is SGDLS, CDR2 YYNGEE, per germline. The CDR3 is 16 amino acids. CDR3 region: CASSVRQGGNNEKLFF. Here the CDR3 DNA reads TGTGCCAGCAGCGTTCGGCAGGGTGGAAATAATGAAAAACTGTTTTTT.

The V call is TRBV11-3, the J call TRBJ2-7, with D unclear. The CDR3 runs to 13 residues. V was cut by 1 base and J by 5 bases, with 9 bases left in between. Germline CDR1 reads SGHNT; CDR2 reads YENEEA. The CDR3: CASSLGARDEQYF. CDR3 nucleotides: TGTGCCAGCAGCTTAGGTGCCCGGGACGAGCAGTACTTC.

This clone appeared once. This chain uses TRBV25-1 with TRBJ2-6; TRBD1 might be the D (5 bases). V lost 9 bases and J 1 base, leaving 7 bases between the germline ends. The germline V gene encodes CDR1 MGHDK and CDR2 SYGVNS. The CDR3 is 13 residues long. CDR3 residues: CASGASGANVLTF. The CDR3 nucleotides are TGTGCCAGTGGGGCTTCTGGGGCCAACGTCCTGACTTTC.

In nucleotides, the CDR3 is TGTGCCAGCAGCTTAATTATCACAGATACGCAGTATTTT. Protein product: CASSLIITDTQYF. The chain carries TRBV7-2 and TRBJ2-3; D is unresolved. Trimming removed 2 bases at V and 2 bases at J, with 5 bases between. The CDR3 spans 13 residues. CDR1 and CDR2 (germline): SGHTA, FQGNSA.

The chain links TRBV9 to TRBJ2-1; 8 nucleotides align to TRBD1. CDR3 length equals 17 residues. Per the germline V gene, CDR1 is SGDLS and CDR2 is YYNGEE. J gave up 7 bases and V 0 bases, and 12 bases lay outside the gene matches. CDR3: CASSVVLQGVNKNEQFF. CDR3 bases: TGTGCCAGCAGCGTAGTCCTACAGGGGGTAAATAAGAATGAGCAGTTCTTC.

The rearrangement uses TRBV2 and TRBJ1-6; 7 nucleotides match TRBD1. Germline values: CDR1 SNHLY, CDR2 FYNNEI. V shed 7 bases and J 7 bases; nucleotides not matched to a gene: 1. This CDR3 is 12 amino acids long. CDR3 protein: CASNRGNSPLHF. CDR3 coding DNA: TGTGCCAGCAACAGGGGAAATTCACCCCTCCACTTT. Full variable domain (rest looked up from reference TRBV2 and TRBJ1-6): EPEVTQTPSHQVTQMGQEVILRCVPISNHLYFYWYRQILGQKVEFLVSFYNNEISEKSEIFDDQFSVERPDGSNFTLKIRSTKLEDSAMYFCASNRGNSPLHFGNGTRLTVT.

The chain is built from TRBV5-5 and TRBJ1-6; no reliable D call. CDR1 and CDR2 from the germline V gene are SGHKS and YYEKEE (reference sequence). With 5 bases removed from V and 0 bases from J, the gap between germline ends came to 6 bases. The CDR3 is made up of 14 amino acids. The CDR3 here is CASRTSSYNSPLHF. The CDR3 coding sequence is TGTGCCAGCAGGACTAGCTCCTATAATTCACCCCTCCACTTT. Supplemented by reference TRBV5-5 and TRBJ1-6, the full variable domain reads DAGVTQSPTHLIKTRGQQVTLRCSPISGHKSVSWYQQVLGQGPQFIFQYYEKEERGRGNFPDRFSARQFPNYSSELNVNALLLGDSALYLCASRTSSYNSPLHFGNGTRLTVT.

The V gene is TRBV19, the J gene TRBJ2-1, with 8 bases that match TRBD2. Germline V lookup: CDR1 LNHDA, CDR2 SQIVND (reference sequence). The CDR3 runs 14 residues. The V segment lost 5 bases and the J segment 5 bases; nucleotides outside the gene matches: 5. The chain's CDR3 is CASSSGTRDNEQFF. In nucleotides, the CDR3 is TGTGCCAGTAGTTCCGGGACTAGGGACAATGAGCAGTTCTTC.

The chain has TRBV27 and TRBJ2-7; 7 positions match TRBD1. Germline V gene data show CDR1 as MNHEY and CDR2 as SMNVEV (reference sequence). After removal of 2 bases from V and 7 bases from J, the junction contained 8 bases not matched to a gene. The CDR3 runs 14 residues. In nucleotides, the CDR3 is TGTGCCAGCAGTTTAATAGGGGGCAAAGGGGAGCAGTACTTC. It translates to CASSLIGGKGEQYF.

The chain joins TRBV6-2 or TRBV6-3 to TRBJ2-1; 13 nucleotides line up with TRBD2. CDR1 and CDR2 from the germline V gene are MNHEY and SVGEGT. CDR3 length: 19 amino acids. The ends lost 6 bases at V and 3 bases at J; junction bases unmatched: 14. The CDR3 DNA sequence: TGTGCCAGCAGCCCTACCCCGGGACTAGCGGGATCAAGCTACAATGAGCAGTTCTTC. Translation gives CASSPTPGLAGSSYNEQFF.

The rearrangement joins TRBV29-1 to TRBJ1-1; D not resolved. Per the germline V gene, CDR1 is SQVTM and CDR2 is ANQGSEA. This CDR3 comprises 15 residues. Trimming shortened V by 4 bases and J by 1 base, and 16 bases separated the two germline ends. The CDR3 coding sequence is TGCAGCGTTGCCCCCCAAATCTGGGGGAACACTGAAGCTTTCTTT. As protein: CSVAPQIWGNTEAFF. Variable domain in full (rest from reference TRBV29-1 and TRBJ1-1): SAVISQKPSRDICQRGTSLTIQCQVDSQVTMMFWYRQQPGQSLTLIATANQGSEATYESGFVIDKFPISRPNLTFSTLTVSNMSPEDSSIYLCSVAPQIWGNTEAFFGQGTRLTVV.

This clone was counted once. V is TRBV28 and J is TRBJ2-3, with unresolved D. Per germline, CDR1 MDHEN and CDR2 SYDVKM. This CDR3 is built from 14 residues. With 6 bases removed from V and 1 base from J, the gap between germline ends came to 11 bases. CDR3 sequence reads: CASSPPWGTDTQYF. The CDR3 DNA reads TGTGCCAGCAGCCCCCCCTGGGGCACAGATACGCAGTATTTT.

The chain combines TRBV28 with TRBJ2-7, with D unresolved. V gave up 2 bases and J gave up 5 bases, with 7 bases separating them. This CDR3 contains 12 residues. From germline, CDR1 is MDHEN and CDR2 SYDVKM. CDR3 sequence reads: CASSLTYHEQYF. CDR3 DNA sequence: TGTGCCAGCAGTTTAACTTACCACGAGCAGTACTTC. The full variable domain, with the rest looked up from reference TRBV28 and TRBJ2-7, is DVKVTQSSRYLVKRTGEKVFLECVQDMDHENMFWYRQDPGLGLRLIYFSYDVKMKEKGDIPEGYSVSREKKERFSLILESASTNQTSMYLCASSLTYHEQYFGPGTRLTVT.

V and J are TRBV28 and TRBJ2-1; 15 positions agree with TRBD2. The germline V gene has CDR1 MDHEN and CDR2 SYDVKM. The CDR3 sequence is 15 residues long. V lost 2 bases, J lost 10 bases, and 3 bases stayed unmatched. CDR3 sequence: CASSLPGLAGGEQFF. The DNA of the CDR3 is TGTGCCAGCAGTTTACCCGGACTAGCGGGAGGGGAGCAGTTCTTC. The full variable domain, completed using reference TRBV28 and TRBJ2-1, is DVKVTQSSRYLVKRTGEKVFLECVQDMDHENMFWYRQDPGLGLRLIYFSYDVKMKEKGDIPEGYSVSREKKERFSLILESASTNQTSMYLCASSLPGLAGGEQFFGPGTRLTVL.

V and J are TRBV5-1 and TRBJ2-7; D is possibly TRBD1 (5 bases). Trimming stripped 7 bases from V and 0 bases from J, with 20 bases between. The CDR3 sequence is 16 residues long. Germline V gene lookup returns CDR1 SGHRS and CDR2 YFSETQ. CDR3 protein: CASQALPFGASYEQYF. CDR3 nucleotides: TGCGCCAGCCAAGCTCTCCCCTTTGGGGCCTCCTACGAGCAGTACTTC.

V usage is TRBV24-1 and J usage is TRBJ1-1, with 7 bases aligning to TRBD1. V trimming: 9 bases; J trimming: 5 bases; junction bases outside the gene matches: 5. Germline values: CDR1 KGHDR, CDR2 SFDVKD. CDR3 length: 12 amino acids. The CDR3 sequence: CATQGVGTEAFF. As DNA, the CDR3 is TGTGCCACCCAGGGGGTGGGTACTGAAGCTTTCTTT.

The gene calls are TRBV18 and TRBJ2-7; 9 bases are shared with TRBD1. Looked up from germline, CDR1 is KGHSH and CDR2 is LQKENI. The CDR3 is 13 residues long. The ends lost 6 bases at V and 5 bases at J; junction bases unmatched: 5. CDR3 residues: CASSLGQGNEQYF. For the CDR3, the DNA is TGTGCCAGCTCCCTGGGACAGGGTAACGAGCAGTACTTC.

The chain recombines TRBV11-1 with TRBJ1-1; D unclear. The V end lost 2 bases, the J end lost 6 bases, and 10 bases lay between the germline ends. The CDR3 sequence is 13 residues long. The germline V gene encodes CDR1 SGHAT and CDR2 FQDESV (reference sequence). CDR3 DNA: TGTGCCAGCAGCTTATTATTGGGCGCTGAAGCTTTCTTT. Its protein is CASSLLLGAEAFF.

This chain uses TRBV9 with TRBJ2-2; 9 bases line up with TRBD1. CDR1 and CDR2 from the germline V gene are SGDLS and YYNGEE. The J segment lost 7 bases and the V segment lost 4 bases, leaving 11 bases of the junction unmatched. This CDR3 region has 16 residues. The chain's CDR3 is CASSLDPQGALGELFF. CDR3 in DNA: TGTGCCAGCAGCCTGGATCCACAGGGGGCCCTCGGGGAGCTGTTTTTT.

The chain employs TRBV18 and TRBJ2-5, with D maybe TRBD1 (6 bases). Germline CDR1 reads KGHSH; CDR2 reads LQKENI. CDR3 length: 15 amino acids. V dropped 2 bases and J dropped 2 bases, with 12 bases sitting between them. DNA of the CDR3: TGTGCCAGCTCACCATCAACAGGGAAACAAGAGACCCAGTACTTC. It is translated as CASSPSTGKQETQYF.

The sample holds many counts of this clone. The same CDR3 arises from other DNA sequences in this sample as well. This chain joins TRBV27 and TRBJ2-1, with D unresolved. CDR3 size: 11 residues. The V and J ends lost 4 bases and 6 bases respectively, with 4 bases between them. CDR1 is MNHEY and CDR2 is SMNVEV in the germline V gene (reference sequence). This chain's CDR3 is CASSSPNEQFF. CDR3 nucleotide sequence: TGTGCCAGCAGTTCCCCCAATGAGCAGTTCTTC.

The rearrangement uses TRBV28 and TRBJ2-7; D ambiguous. V dropped 2 bases and J dropped 6 bases, with 8 bases sitting between them. The CDR3 covers 12 residues. Germline CDR1 reads MDHEN; CDR2 reads SYDVKM. The CDR3 region is CASSLERSEQYF. CDR3 sequence (DNA): TGTGCCAGCAGTTTAGAGCGATCCGAGCAGTACTTC. Full variable domain (outside the CDR3, taken from reference TRBV28 and TRBJ2-7): DVKVTQSSRYLVKRTGEKVFLECVQDMDHENMFWYRQDPGLGLRLIYFSYDVKMKEKGDIPEGYSVSREKKERFSLILESASTNQTSMYLCASSLERSEQYFGPGTRLTVT.

The genes are TRBV28 and TRBJ1-4; TRBD1 might be the D (5 bases). Germline-derived CDR1 and CDR2 are MDHEN and SYDVKM. Between the trimmed V and J ends, which lost 3 bases and 4 bases, there was a span of 12 bases. The CDR3 contains 15 residues. The CDR3, as DNA: TGTGCCAGCAGTTTGGAGGGGTTGGGTAATGAAAAACTGTTTTTT. Its translation is CASSLEGLGNEKLFF.

Concerning this clone itself: This CDR3 is also generated by other DNA sequences in the sample. The V and J genes are TRBV11-2 and TRBJ2-5; the D gene is possibly TRBD1 (5 bases). Germline values: CDR1 SGHAT, CDR2 FQNNGV. The CDR3 covers 13 residues. Trimming took 5 bases from V and 4 from J, leaving 11 bases between them. The CDR3 DNA sequence: TGTGCCAGCAGCCTTGACAGAGGAGAGACCCAGTACTTC. Translating it yields CASSLDRGETQYF.

CDR3 residues: CASREGASNYGYTF. The CDR3 bases are TGTGCCAGTAGGGAGGGAGCCTCTAACTATGGCTACACCTTC. The chain couples TRBV6-6 to TRBJ1-2; D unclear. Germline assignment: CDR1 MNHNY and CDR2 SVGAGI (reference sequence). With 9 bases removed from V and 0 bases from J, the gap between germline ends came to 14 bases. This CDR3 comprises 14 residues.

This chain uses TRBV19 with TRBJ2-7; 7 nucleotides line up with TRBD2. Trimming at V came to 1 base and at J to 1 base, leaving 1 base not matched to a gene. Germline V CDR1 and CDR2: LNHDA, SQIVND (reference sequence). The CDR3 loop spans 14 amino acids. For the CDR3, the DNA is TGTGCCAGTAGTATAGCGGGGGGTTCCTACGAGCAGTACTTC. This codes for CASSIAGGSYEQYF.

DNA for the CDR3: TGTGCCAGCAGTGCAGGGACAGGGACTGCTGATAATTCACCCCTCCACTTT. It codes for CASSAGTGTADNSPLHF. The V call is TRBV25-1, the J call TRBJ1-6; 9 bases line up with TRBD1. This CDR3 is built from 17 residues. Germline values: CDR1 MGHDK, CDR2 SYGVNS. V lost 4 bases and J lost 5; bases outside the gene matches: 9. The complete variable domain, with remaining parts taken from reference TRBV25-1 and TRBJ1-6, reads EADIYQTPRYLVIGTGKKITLECSQTMGHDKMYWYQQDPGMELHLIHYSYGVNSTEKGDLSSESTVSRIRTEHFPLTLESARPSHTSQYLCASSAGTGTADNSPLHFGNGTRLTVT.

The chain employs TRBV7-2 and TRBJ2-7; 12 bases map to TRBD2. Germline V gene lookup returns CDR1 SGHTA and CDR2 FQGNSA. The J segment lost 11 bases and the V segment lost 5 bases, leaving 10 bases of the junction unmatched. The CDR3 loop spans 14 amino acids. The CDR3 DNA reads as TGTGCCAGCAGCCCCCTGACTAGCGGGGGAGTGAAGTACTTC. This codes for CASSPLTSGGVKYF.